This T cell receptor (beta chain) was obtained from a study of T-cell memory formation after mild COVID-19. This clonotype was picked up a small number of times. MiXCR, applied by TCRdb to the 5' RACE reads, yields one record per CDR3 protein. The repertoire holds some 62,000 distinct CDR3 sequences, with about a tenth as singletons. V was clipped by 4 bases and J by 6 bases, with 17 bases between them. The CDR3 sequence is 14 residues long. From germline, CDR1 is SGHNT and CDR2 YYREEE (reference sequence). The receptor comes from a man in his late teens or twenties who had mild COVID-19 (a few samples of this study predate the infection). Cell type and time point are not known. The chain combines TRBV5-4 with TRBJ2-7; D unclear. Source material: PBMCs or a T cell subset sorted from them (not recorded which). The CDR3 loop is CASSPSDSLVEQYF. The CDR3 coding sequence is TGTGCCAGCAGCCCCAGTGATAGTCTGGTCGAGCAGTACTTC.